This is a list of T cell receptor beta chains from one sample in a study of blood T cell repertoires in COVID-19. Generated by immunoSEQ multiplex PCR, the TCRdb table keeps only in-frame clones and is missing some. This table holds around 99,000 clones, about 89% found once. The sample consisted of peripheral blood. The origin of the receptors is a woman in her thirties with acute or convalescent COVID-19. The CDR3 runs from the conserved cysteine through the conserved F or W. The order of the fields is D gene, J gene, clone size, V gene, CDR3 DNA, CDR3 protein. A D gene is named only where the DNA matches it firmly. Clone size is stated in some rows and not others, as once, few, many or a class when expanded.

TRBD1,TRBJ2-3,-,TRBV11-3,TGTGCCAGCAGCTTAGAGTGGCGCGGCGGGACAGGATACACAGATACGCAGTATTTT,CASSLEWRGGTGYTDTQYF
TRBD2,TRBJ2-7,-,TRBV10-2,TGCGCCAGCAGGGCGACTAGCGGGAGCCACGAGCAGTACTTC,CASRATSGSHEQYF
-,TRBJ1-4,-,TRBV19,TGTGCCAGTAGACCCCCAACCGGGGCAACTAATGAAAAACTGTTTTTT,CASRPPTGATNEKLFF
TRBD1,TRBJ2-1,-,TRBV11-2,TGTGCCAGCAGCTTTTTTTCCGGGACAGGGACTCTCTTC,CASSFFSGTGTLF
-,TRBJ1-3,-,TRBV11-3,TGTGCCAGCAGCCTTAGGAGAGTAGGCACCTTAAACACCATATATTTT,CASSLRRVGTLNTIYF
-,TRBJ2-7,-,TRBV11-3,TGTGCCAGCAGCAACGAATGGAGGGGGCGCGAGCAGTACTTC,CASSNEWRGREQYF
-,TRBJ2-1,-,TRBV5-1,TGCGCCAGCAGCTTGTCGGTTCGAGTAAGCAATGAGCAGTTCTTC,CASSLSVRVSNEQFF
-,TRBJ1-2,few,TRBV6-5,TGTGCCAGCAACCTCAGGGTCCCCTATGGCTACACCTTC,CASNLRVPYGYTF
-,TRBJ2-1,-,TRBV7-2,TGTGCCAGCAGCTTAGATATAGGGGCCCAGTTCTTC,CASSLDIGAQFF
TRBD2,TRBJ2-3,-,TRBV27,TGTGCCAGCAGTAAGACTAGCGGGCTCACAGATACGCAGTATTTT,CASSKTSGLTDTQYF
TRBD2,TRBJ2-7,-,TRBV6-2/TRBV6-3,TGTGCCAGCAGTTACGGATCCGGGACTACTTACGAGCAGTACTTC,CASSYGSGTTYEQYF
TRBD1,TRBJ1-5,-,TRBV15,TGTGCCACCAGCAGGAGAGGACAGGAGTATCAGCCCCAGCATTTT,CATSRRGQEYQPQHF
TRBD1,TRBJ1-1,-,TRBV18,TGTGCCAGCTCAACACAGACAGGGGGCGCAGCTGAAGCTTTCTTT,CASSTQTGGAAEAFF
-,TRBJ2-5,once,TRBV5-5,TGTGCCAGCAGCTTGCTTGTGGGGCTTCAAGAGACCCAGTACTTC,CASSLLVGLQETQYF
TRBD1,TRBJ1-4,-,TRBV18,TGTGCCAGCTCACCACCGACAGGGGCAACTAATGAAAAACTGTTTTTT,CASSPPTGATNEKLFF
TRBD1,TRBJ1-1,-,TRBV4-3,TGCGCCAGCAGCCGTAGGGGGCTCACTGAAGCTTTCTTT,CASSRRGLTEAFF
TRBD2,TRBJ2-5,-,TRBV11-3,TGTGCCAGCAGCTTAGACCCGCTAGCGGCCTACCAAGAGACCCAGTACTTC,CASSLDPLAAYQETQYF
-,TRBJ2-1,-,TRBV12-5,TGTGCTAGTGGTCTCAGGGGAGGGGATGAGCAGTTCTTC,CASGLRGGDEQFF
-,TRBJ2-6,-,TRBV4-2,TGTGCCAGCAGCCGTACCGTCGGCTCTGGGGCCAACGTCCTGACTTTC,CASSRTVGSGANVLTF
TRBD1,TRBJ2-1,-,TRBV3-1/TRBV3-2,TGTGCCAGCAGCCAAGAAAACAGGGGCGGCGAGCAGTTCTTC,CASSQENRGGEQFF
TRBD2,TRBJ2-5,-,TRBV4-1,TGCGCCAGCAGTCAAAGCGGGGGGGCATTGGAGACCCAGTACTTC,CASSQSGGALETQYF
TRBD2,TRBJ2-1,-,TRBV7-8,TGTGCCAGCAACCTCGGGACTAGCGGTTACAATGAGCAGTTCTTC,CASNLGTSGYNEQFF
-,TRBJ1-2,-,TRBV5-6,TGTGCCAGCAGCTACTTGGCGGGGGACTCCTATGGCTACACCTTC,CASSYLAGDSYGYTF
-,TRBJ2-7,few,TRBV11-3,TGTGCCAGCAGCTCCTTAACTGGACAGTACTCCGACGAGCAGTACTTC,CASSSLTGQYSDEQYF
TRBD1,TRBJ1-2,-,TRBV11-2,TGTGCCAGCAGCGGCCCGGGACAGGTCGGCTACACCTTC,CASSGPGQVGYTF
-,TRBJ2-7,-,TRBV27,TGTGCCAGCAGTTTTGGGGCAGAGCAGTACTTC,CASSFGAEQYF
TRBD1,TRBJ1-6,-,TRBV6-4,TGTGCCAGCACCCTGGACAGGGAAAATTCACCCCTCCACTTT,CASTLDRENSPLHF
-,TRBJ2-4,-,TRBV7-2,TGTGCCAGCAGCTTTGGTGGTTTTGAGGCCAAAAACATTCAGTACTTC,CASSFGGFEAKNIQYF
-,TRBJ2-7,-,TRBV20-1,TGCAGTGCTAGTGGGGACTTAGCGGTACGAAGCCAGTACTTC,CSASGDLAVRSQYF
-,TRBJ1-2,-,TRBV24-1,TGTGCCACCAGTGATGGGGCGGTTATGAAGGGCTACACCTTC,CATSDGAVMKGYTF
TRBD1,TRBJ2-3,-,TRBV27,TGTGCCAGCAGCCGGGGACAGCTCACAGATACGCAGTATTTT,CASSRGQLTDTQYF
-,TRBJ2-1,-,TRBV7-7,TGTGCCAGCAGCTTAAGTAGCGGAGTTAAGGATGAGCAGTTCTTC,CASSLSSGVKDEQFF
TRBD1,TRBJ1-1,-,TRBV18,TGTGCCAGCTCACCAAAAGGCCCGGACAGGGTAAACACTGAAGCTTTCTTT,CASSPKGPDRVNTEAFF
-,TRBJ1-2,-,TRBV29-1,TGCAGCGTTGAATCGATCAGACTCTATGGCTACACCTTC,CSVESIRLYGYTF
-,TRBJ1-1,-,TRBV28,TGTGCCAGCAGTGCCAGGGAATCGAACACTGAAGCTTTCTTT,CASSARESNTEAFF
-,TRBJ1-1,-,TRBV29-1,TGCAGCGCCCGGGAGGACCTGAACACTGAAGCTTTCTTT,CSAREDLNTEAFF
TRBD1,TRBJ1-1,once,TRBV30,TGTGCCTGGAGCTCTGGGACAGGAAAAGCGGAAGCTTTCTTT,CAWSSGTGKAEAFF
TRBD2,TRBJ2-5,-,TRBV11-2,TGTGCCAGCAGCTTCGCGGGAGGACAAATACAAGAGACCCAGTACTTC,CASSFAGGQIQETQYF
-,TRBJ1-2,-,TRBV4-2,TGTGCCAGCAGCCAAGATCATCGGGGAAGCTATGGCTACACCTTC,CASSQDHRGSYGYTF
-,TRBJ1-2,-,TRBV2,TGTGCCAGCAGTGAGGCAGGGATCTATGGCTACACCTTC,CASSEAGIYGYTF
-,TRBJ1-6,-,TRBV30,TGTGCCTGGACCGACAGGAGCTCCTATAATTCACCCCTCCACTTT,CAWTDRSSYNSPLHF
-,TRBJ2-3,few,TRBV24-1,TGTGCCACCAAAGATCCCACTAGCACAGATACGCAGTATTTT,CATKDPTSTDTQYF
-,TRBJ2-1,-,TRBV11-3,TGTGCCAGCAGCTTAGCCCCCGATAGGGGGTACAATGAGCAGTTCTTC,CASSLAPDRGYNEQFF
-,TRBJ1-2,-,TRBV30,TGTGCCTGGAGTGACTCAATTAACTATGGCTACACCTTC,CAWSDSINYGYTF
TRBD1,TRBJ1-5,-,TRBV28,TGTGCCAGCAGTTCAACAGGGGGCAATCAGCCCCAGCATTTT,CASSSTGGNQPQHF
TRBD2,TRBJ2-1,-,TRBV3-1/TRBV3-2,TGTGCCAGCAGCCAAGCCGGACTAGCGGGAGACAATGAGCAGTTCTTC,CASSQAGLAGDNEQFF
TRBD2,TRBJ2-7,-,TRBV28,TGTGCCAGCAGTTTTAGTCTAGCGGGATTAACCTACGAGCAGTACTTC,CASSFSLAGLTYEQYF
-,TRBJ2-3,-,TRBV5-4,TGTGCCAGCAGTCCGTCAAACAGGGCGGATACGCAGTATTTT,CASSPSNRADTQYF